The next 19 T cell receptor beta chains were all read from a single sample in a study of STAT5B mutations in CD4+ large granular lymphocyte leukemia. TCRdb keeps only in-frame clones here, not all; method: immunoSEQ multiplex PCR. The table has 30,000 or so clones, about 88% seen once. The sequenced sample was CD4+ T cells from blood buffy coats. The source of these receptors is a human donor in good health.

J is TRBJ1-1 and V is TRBV10-1; 10 bases agree with TRBD1. Germline V gene sequence: CDR1 WNHNN, CDR2 SYGVQD (reference sequence). This CDR3 contains 15 residues. V was pared by 6 bases and J by 6 bases, with 10 bases of the junction left unmatched. DNA for the CDR3: TGCGCCAGCAGGGACAGGGGGGCGGGTGGGGCTGAAGCTTTCTTT. Amino acid sequence: CASRDRGAGGAEAFF.

This clone is a singleton in its sample. The chain couples TRBV28 to TRBJ1-4; the D gene is possibly TRBD1 (5 bases). The CDR3 contains 14 residues. CDR1 is MDHEN and CDR2 is SYDVKM in the germline V gene. V gave up 5 bases and J gave up 7 bases, with 14 bases separating them. The CDR3 loop is CASSASGRSEKLFF. The CDR3 DNA reads TGTGCCAGCAGTGCATCGGGACGGAGTGAAAAACTGTTTTTT.

The genes are TRBV28 and TRBJ2-1; 9 bases match TRBD2. Germline CDR1 and CDR2: MDHEN and SYDVKM. The CDR3 is made up of 17 amino acids. Trimming took 6 bases from V and 7 from J; bases not matched to a gene: 16. The CDR3 DNA follows: TGTGCCAGCAGCACTCTAGGGGGGGCGGGAGGGCCTAATGAGCAGTTCTTC. This sequence encodes CASSTLGGAGGPNEQFF.

This rearrangement joins TRBV5-5 to TRBJ1-1; D uncertain. Germline-derived CDR1 and CDR2 are SGHKS and YYEKEE (reference sequence). V lost 2 bases and J lost 3, with 8 bases in between. The CDR3 totals 13 residues. CDR3 in DNA: TGTGCCAGCAGCTTAAGCACCTACACTGAAGCTTTCTTT. Amino acid sequence: CASSLSTYTEAFF. Full variable domain (rest looked up from reference TRBV5-5 and TRBJ1-1): DAGVTQSPTHLIKTRGQQVTLRCSPISGHKSVSWYQQVLGQGPQFIFQYYEKEERGRGNFPDRFSARQFPNYSSELNVNALLLGDSALYLCASSLSTYTEAFFGQGTRLTVV.

The chain recombines TRBV27 with TRBJ2-7; 11 bases are shared with TRBD1. J gave up 0 bases and V 5 bases, and 15 bases lay outside the gene matches. Germline CDR1 MNHEY, CDR2 SMNVEV (reference sequence). The CDR3 has 19 amino acids. CDR3 protein: CASSPPSGPGTGGSYEQYF. CDR3 DNA sequence: TGTGCCAGCAGTCCCCCCTCGGGGCCTGGGACAGGGGGCTCCTACGAGCAGTACTTC.

This CDR3 is CASNNPGGPTDTQYF. The CDR3 DNA reads as TGTGCCAGCAACAATCCAGGGGGTCCCACAGATACGCAGTATTTT. The chain is built from TRBV6-1 and TRBJ2-3; 7 bases are shared with TRBD1. Germline lookup yields CDR1 MNHNS and CDR2 SASEGT. V shed 7 bases and J 2 bases; nucleotides not matched to a gene: 9. CDR3 length: 15 residues.

V is TRBV19 and J is TRBJ2-5, with 12 bases lining up with TRBD2. The V gene end was trimmed by 5 bases and the J gene end by 5 bases; junction bases not matched to a gene: 6. The CDR3 is made up of 15 amino acids. CDR1 LNHDA and CDR2 SQIVND come from the germline V gene (reference sequence). The DNA for the CDR3 is TGTGCCAGTAGTCAGACTAGCGGGAGTGGGGAGACCCAGTACTTC. Translated, it gives CASSQTSGSGETQYF.

V is TRBV6-1 and J is TRBJ1-5, with 9 bases identical to TRBD1. Germline assignment: CDR1 MNHNS and CDR2 SASEGT. CDR3 length equals 15 residues. The V segment lost 6 bases and the J segment 6 bases; nucleotides outside the gene matches: 9. The CDR3: CASSSTGGGSQPQHF. The CDR3 DNA reads as TGTGCCAGCAGCTCGACAGGGGGGGGTAGTCAGCCCCAGCATTTT.

The chain recombines TRBV27 with TRBJ1-3; 12 nucleotides align to TRBD1. The CDR3 is 16 amino acids. The J segment lost 4 bases and the V segment lost 5 bases, leaving 6 bases of the junction unmatched. CDR1 and CDR2 from the germline V gene are MNHEY and SMNVEV (reference sequence). The DNA of the CDR3 is TGTGCCAGCAGTCCCGGGACAGGGGGCTTCGGAAACACCATATATTTT. This translates into CASSPGTGGFGNTIYF.

This clone has just one count. This rearrangement joins TRBV5-6 to TRBJ2-3; D unclear. Germline V gene data show CDR1 as SGHDT and CDR2 as YYEEEE. V lost 0 bases, J lost 1 base, and 12 bases lay in between. The CDR3 is 16 residues long. The CDR3 sequence: CASSLVGSAGTDTQYF. In DNA, the CDR3 is TGTGCCAGCAGCTTGGTTGGTAGTGCGGGCACAGATACGCAGTATTTT.

This clone was observed once. The chain has TRBV2 and TRBJ2-4, with D tentatively TRBD1 (6 bases). V lost 0 bases to trimming and J lost 6 bases, with 15 bases between them. The CDR3 runs 16 residues. The germline CDR1 and CDR2 sequences are SNHLY and FYNNEI. The CDR3 loop reads CASSEAGAPQRNIQYF. CDR3 coding DNA: TGTGCCAGCAGTGAAGCGGGGGCACCCCAAAGAAACATTCAGTACTTC. Based on the CDR3 plus reference TRBV2 and TRBJ2-4, the full variable domain is EPEVTQTPSHQVTQMGQEVILRCVPISNHLYFYWYRQILGQKVEFLVSFYNNEISEKSEIFDDQFSVERPDGSNFTLKIRSTKLEDSAMYFCASSEAGAPQRNIQYFGAGTRLSVL.

The chain combines TRBV2 with TRBJ1-5; 11 bases line up with TRBD1. With V trimmed by 4 bases and J by 4 bases, 9 bases remained unmatched. This CDR3 is built from 17 residues. Germline loops: CDR1 SNHLY, CDR2 FYNNEI. The CDR3: CASSGTFRDRGNQPQHF. The CDR3, as DNA: TGTGCCAGCAGTGGGACATTCCGGGACAGGGGGAATCAGCCCCAGCATTTT.

The chain couples TRBV6-1 to TRBJ2-1; tentative D call: TRBD1 (5 bases). In germline, CDR1 is MNHNS, CDR2 SASEGT. The CDR3 loop spans 13 amino acids. V was shortened by 1 base and J by 4 bases, with 5 bases between the two germline ends. The CDR3 DNA reads as TGTGCCAGCAGTGAAGGACAGTACAATGAGCAGTTCTTC. Its translation is CASSEGQYNEQFF.

The gene calls are TRBV18 and TRBJ2-7; 12 bases agree with TRBD2. CDR1 KGHSH and CDR2 LQKENI come from the germline V gene. The trim removed 3 bases at V and 6 bases at J, leaving 6 bases unmatched. The CDR3 has 15 residues. CDR3 region: CASSPPSGRAVEQYF. The DNA for the CDR3 is TGTGCCAGCTCACCTCCTAGCGGGAGGGCTGTCGAGCAGTACTTC.

CDR3 nucleotides: TGCAGCGTTGAACTGGGGTCGGGCACTGAAGCTTTCTTT. As protein: CSVELGSGTEAFF. The chain couples TRBV29-1 to TRBJ1-1; D is uncertain. Per the germline V gene, CDR1 is SQVTM and CDR2 is ANQGSEA. The ends were cut back, 2 bases at V and 4 bases at J, with 11 bases in the middle. This CDR3 has 13 amino acids.

The CDR3 sequence: CASSDGENQMGDTQYF. Here the CDR3 DNA reads TGCGCCAGCAGTGATGGGGAGAACCAAATGGGAGATACGCAGTATTTT. This chain links TRBV10-1 with TRBJ2-3; a possible D gene is TRBD2 (5 bases). There are 16 residues in the CDR3. The germline V gene encodes CDR1 WNHNN and CDR2 SYGVQD (reference sequence). Trimming pared 3 bases from V and 5 bases from J, leaving 18 bases between.

This chain links TRBV19 with TRBJ1-5; TRBD1 agrees at 7 bases. After removal of 5 bases from V and 2 bases from J, the junction contained 3 bases not matched to a gene. This CDR3 region has 14 residues. Per the germline V gene, CDR1 is LNHDA and CDR2 is SQIVND (reference sequence). This CDR3 reads CASSQTGGNQPQHF. The CDR3 coding sequence is TGTGCCAGTAGTCAAACAGGGGGCAATCAGCCCCAGCATTTT.

The rearrangement uses TRBV19 and TRBJ2-3; 9 bases align to TRBD2. The CDR3 is 16 amino acids. Germline trimming cut 5 bases from V and 5 bases from J; bases unmatched to any gene: 11. Per the germline V gene, CDR1 is LNHDA and CDR2 is SQIVND (reference sequence). CDR3 sequence reads: CASSPRHSGSGDTQYF. For the CDR3, the DNA is TGTGCCAGTAGTCCCCGGCATAGCGGGAGCGGAGATACGCAGTATTTT.

The gene calls are TRBV29-1 and TRBJ1-1; TRBD1 is a possible D gene (5 bases). Trimming stripped 4 bases from V and 5 bases from J, with 11 bases between. CDR1 SQVTM and CDR2 ANQGSEA come from the germline V gene. This CDR3 region has 12 residues. CDR3 bases: TGCAGCGTTGCGGGGGGGGAAACTGAAGCTTTCTTT. Its translation is CSVAGGETEAFF.